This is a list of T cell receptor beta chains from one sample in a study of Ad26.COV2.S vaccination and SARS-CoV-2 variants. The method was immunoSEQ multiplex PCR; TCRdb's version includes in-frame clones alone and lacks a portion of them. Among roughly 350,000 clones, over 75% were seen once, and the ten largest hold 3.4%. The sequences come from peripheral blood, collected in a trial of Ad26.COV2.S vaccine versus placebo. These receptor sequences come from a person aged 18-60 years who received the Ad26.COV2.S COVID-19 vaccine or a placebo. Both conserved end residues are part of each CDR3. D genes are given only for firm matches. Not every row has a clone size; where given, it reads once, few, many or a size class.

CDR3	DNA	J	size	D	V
CASSFRGGNTEAFF	TGTGCCAGCAGTTTCAGGGGAGGGAACACTGAAGCTTTCTTT	TRBJ1-1	many	-	TRBV27
CASRDRESGGELFF	TGTGCCAGCAGGGACAGGGAGTCCGGCGGGGAGCTGTTTTTT	TRBJ2-2	-	TRBD1	TRBV4-2
CASSLTQRGTGTQYF	TGTGCCAGCAGCTTAACGCAACGGGGAACTGGGACCCAGTACTTC	TRBJ2-5	-	-	TRBV7-3
CASSSSRAGVNTGELFF	TGCGCCAGCAGCTCCTCCCGAGCGGGGGTTAACACCGGGGAGCTGTTTTTT	TRBJ2-2	-	TRBD2	TRBV5-1
CASSRGIGTEAFF	TGCGCCAGCAGCCGGGGGATTGGCACTGAAGCTTTCTTT	TRBJ1-1	-	-	TRBV4-1
CAWRRTGLGEGNQPQHF	TGTGCCTGGAGGAGAACAGGGCTTGGGGAGGGCAATCAGCCCCAGCATTTT	TRBJ1-5	-	-	TRBV30
CSVEWQGALNTGELFF	TGCAGCGTTGAATGGCAGGGGGCCTTGAACACCGGGGAGCTGTTTTTT	TRBJ2-2	-	TRBD1	TRBV29-1
CASSQEGNSPLHF	TGCGCCAGCAGCCAAGAGGGAAATTCACCCCTCCACTTT	TRBJ1-6	-	-	TRBV4-1
CASRPQPGRELYEQYF	TGTGCCAGCAGACCTCAGCCAGGCAGGGAGCTCTACGAGCAGTACTTC	TRBJ2-7	once	-	TRBV5-6
CASSQEWGRRFF	TGTGCCAGCAGCCAAGAATGGGGTAGAAGGTTTTTT	TRBJ1-4	-	-	TRBV3-1/TRBV3-2
CASLDSVAFF	TGTGCCAGCCTTGACTCCGTAGCTTTCTTT	TRBJ1-1	-	-	TRBV2
CASSFGQGWGYEQYF	TGTGCCAGCAGCTTTGGACAGGGTTGGGGCTACGAGCAGTACTTC	TRBJ2-7	-	TRBD1	TRBV7-9
CASSQDGTGYYGYTF	TGTGCCAGCAGCCAAGATGGGACAGGGTACTATGGCTACACCTTC	TRBJ1-2	-	TRBD1	TRBV3-1/TRBV3-2
CAWSVPKNEAFF	TGTGCCTGGAGTGTACCCAAGAATGAAGCTTTCTTT	TRBJ1-1	-	-	TRBV30
CASSMYNQPQHF	TGTGCCAGTAGTATGTACAATCAGCCCCAGCATTTT	TRBJ1-5	-	-	TRBV19
CASSQPGNEKLFF	TGCGCCAGCAGCCAACCCGGGAATGAAAAACTGTTTTTT	TRBJ1-4	-	-	TRBV4-1
CAISDRNGYTF	TGTGCCATCAGTGATAGAAATGGCTACACCTTC	TRBJ1-2	-	-	TRBV10-3
CASSEWGLGGYTF	TGTGCCAGCAGTGAATGGGGGTTAGGCGGCTACACCTTC	TRBJ1-2	-	-	TRBV6-1
CASSYRAPYEQYF	TGTGCCAGCAGTTACCGGGCCCCCTACGAGCAGTACTTC	TRBJ2-7	-	-	TRBV6-2/TRBV6-3
CASSEWGQGLYEQYF	TGTGCCAGCAGTGAATGGGGACAGGGACTCTACGAGCAGTACTTC	TRBJ2-7	once	TRBD1	TRBV25-1
CASSFQGPYGYTF	TGTGCCAGCAGTTTCCAGGGCCCCTATGGCTACACCTTC	TRBJ1-2	-	-	TRBV12-3/TRBV12-4
CATSRDDRGRRPQHF	TGTGCCACCAGCAGGGATGACAGGGGGCGCCGGCCCCAGCATTTT	TRBJ1-5	-	TRBD1	TRBV15
CASSHSASYEQYF	TGTGCCAGCAGCCACTCTGCCTCCTACGAGCAGTACTTC	TRBJ2-7	-	-	TRBV27
CASSLVGGELFF	TGTGCCAGCAGCTTGGTTGGGGGGGAGCTGTTTTTT	TRBJ2-2	-	-	TRBV5-6
CASRQGSPRNSPLHF	TGTGCCAGCAGACAGGGCTCCCCTCGGAATTCACCCCTCCACTTT	TRBJ1-6	-	-	TRBV27
CASRGDRYNDVKLFF	TGTGCCAGCAGGGGGGACAGGTATAATGATGTGAAACTGTTTTTT	TRBJ1-4	-	TRBD1	TRBV6-5
CASSLALSGFTEAFF	TGTGCCAGCAGCTTGGCTTTGTCGGGATTCACTGAAGCTTTCTTT	TRBJ1-1	-	-	TRBV7-8
CASSPWGGSMRANVLTF	TGCGCCAGCAGCCCCTGGGGCGGGTCCATGCGGGCCAACGTCCTGACTTTC	TRBJ2-6	-	-	TRBV5-1
CASSQVRGAWEQFF	TGCGCCAGCAGCCAAGTACGTGGGGCCTGGGAGCAGTTCTTC	TRBJ2-1	-	-	TRBV4-3
CAISDTRYEQYF	TGTGCCATCAGTGACACACGCTACGAGCAGTACTTC	TRBJ2-7	-	-	TRBV10-3
CAWSYAGPTDTQYF	TGTGCCTGGAGTTATGCGGGACCCACAGATACGCAGTATTTT	TRBJ2-3	-	-	TRBV30
CAWSRWGHTRGNQPQHF	TGTGCCTGGAGTAGGTGGGGGCACACAAGGGGGAATCAGCCCCAGCATTTT	TRBJ1-5	-	-	TRBV30
CAWRVPGSNQPQHF	TGTGCTTGGAGGGTACCTGGAAGCAATCAGCCCCAGCATTTT	TRBJ1-5	-	-	TRBV7-7
CASSPTITAGDNEAFF	TGTGCCAGCAGCCCCACTATCACTGCGGGGGACAATGAAGCTTTCTTT	TRBJ1-1	-	-	TRBV7-9
CASSLPQGNNEKLFF	TGTGCCAGCAGCTTGCCACAGGGTAATAATGAAAAACTGTTTTTT	TRBJ1-4	-	-	TRBV7-9
CASTRGGALYGELFF	TGTGCCAGCACGAGAGGGGGGGCTTTGTACGGGGAGCTGTTTTTT	TRBJ2-2	once	-	TRBV13
CASSPGVLLRGLSYEQYF	TGTGCCAGCAGCCCCGGAGTGCTTTTGCGGGGGCTTTCCTACGAGCAGTACTTC	TRBJ2-7	-	-	TRBV3-1/TRBV3-2
CASSQGEGTNGYTF	TGTGCCAGCAGCCAAGGGGAAGGCACGAATGGCTACACCTTC	TRBJ1-2	-	-	TRBV3-1/TRBV3-2
CASSFVMDTEAFF	TGTGCCAGCAGTTTCGTGATGGACACTGAAGCTTTCTTT	TRBJ1-1	-	-	TRBV12-3/TRBV12-4
CASSFETQYSPLHF	TGTGCCAGCAGCTTTGAGACACAATATTCACCCCTCCACTTT	TRBJ1-6	once	-	TRBV7-9
CASSKERLAGGPPRNEQFF	TGTGCCAGCAGCAAAGAAAGACTAGCGGGGGGACCGCCCCGCAATGAGCAGTTCTTC	TRBJ2-1	-	-	TRBV21-1
CASSSLWDSADSPLHF	TGTGCCAGCAGCTCCCTCTGGGACTCGGCAGATTCACCCCTCCACTTT	TRBJ1-6	-	-	TRBV9
CASSLQAPGTVNYGYTF	TGTGCCAGCAGCCTCCAAGCTCCAGGGACAGTAAACTATGGCTACACCTTC	TRBJ1-2	-	TRBD1	TRBV3-1/TRBV3-2
CASSPSELAADNEQFF	TGTGCCAGCAGCCCCTCTGAACTAGCGGCGGACAATGAGCAGTTCTTC	TRBJ2-1	few	TRBD2	TRBV5-6
CASNRRYYGYTF	TGTGCCAGCAATCGACGTTACTATGGCTACACCTTC	TRBJ1-2	-	-	TRBV2
CASSVGGRYGYTF	TGTGCCAGCAGCGTCGGGGGGCGCTATGGCTACACCTTC	TRBJ1-2	few	-	TRBV9
CASSPGPKDTEAFF	TGTGCCAGCTCACCGGGACCCAAGGACACTGAAGCTTTCTTT	TRBJ1-1	-	-	TRBV18
CASSSGGSQPQHF	TGTGCCAGCAGTTCAGGGGGATCTCAGCCCCAGCATTTT	TRBJ1-5	-	TRBD1	TRBV6-5
CASSIFLDRDGYTF	TGTGCCAGTAGTATTTTTCTGGACAGGGACGGCTACACCTTC	TRBJ1-2	-	TRBD1	TRBV19
CASSLRRASNQPQHF	TGTGCCAGCAGTTTGCGCAGGGCTTCCAATCAGCCCCAGCATTTT	TRBJ1-5	once	-	TRBV27
CASSSRRVSSYNSPLHF	TGCGCCAGCAGCTCTAGGCGTGTGAGTTCCTATAATTCACCCCTCCACTTT	TRBJ1-6	-	-	TRBV5-1
CATSEGSEQFF	TGTGCCACCAGTGAGGGGAGTGAGCAGTTCTTC	TRBJ2-1	-	-	TRBV24-1
CASSQGTSAYNEQFF	TGTGCCAGCAGCCAAGGGACTAGCGCGTACAATGAGCAGTTCTTC	TRBJ2-1	-	TRBD2	TRBV4-2